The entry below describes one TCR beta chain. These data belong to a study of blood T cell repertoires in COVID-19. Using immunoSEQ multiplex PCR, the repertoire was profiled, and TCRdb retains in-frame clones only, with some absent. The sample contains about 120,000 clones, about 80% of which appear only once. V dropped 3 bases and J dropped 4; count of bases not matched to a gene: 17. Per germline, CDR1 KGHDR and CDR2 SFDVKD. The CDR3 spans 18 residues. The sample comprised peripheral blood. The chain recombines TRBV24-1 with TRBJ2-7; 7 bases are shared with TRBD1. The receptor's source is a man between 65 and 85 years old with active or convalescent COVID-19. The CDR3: CATSDLKEGPGQQYEQYF. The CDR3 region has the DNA TGTGCCACCAGTGATCTCAAGGAAGGGCCGGGACAGCAATACGAGCAGTACTTC.